This T cell receptor beta chain derives from a study of blood T cell repertoires in COVID-19. Turning to the study itself: The United States, Italy and Spain supplied acute and convalescent COVID-19 samples. The analysed material was cDNA or gDNA that came from T cells, B-cell-depleted T cells, or PBMCs.

The CDR3 has 13 residues. Germline CDR1 SGHDT, CDR2 YYEEEE. V dropped 0 bases and J dropped 6 bases, with 7 bases sitting between them. Per the authors' pipeline: Nucleated cell counts were estimated from reference gene primer amplification. The data were produced by immunoSEQ multiplex PCR, yet TCRdb's version contains in-frame clones alone and is incomplete. V, J and clone size are taken as reported in that table, and D and trimming were inferred from the DNA itself. The sample records around 250,000 clones, 65% to 90% being singletons. The TCR sequence derives from a man aged 50 to 60 with active or convalescent COVID-19. Sequencing was carried out using peripheral blood. The J gene is TRBJ2-1, the V gene TRBV5-6; weak D call: TRBD1 (6 bases). CDR3 amino acids: CASSLDRVNEQFF. The CDR3 DNA follows: TGTGCCAGCAGCTTGGACAGGGTCAATGAGCAGTTCTTC.